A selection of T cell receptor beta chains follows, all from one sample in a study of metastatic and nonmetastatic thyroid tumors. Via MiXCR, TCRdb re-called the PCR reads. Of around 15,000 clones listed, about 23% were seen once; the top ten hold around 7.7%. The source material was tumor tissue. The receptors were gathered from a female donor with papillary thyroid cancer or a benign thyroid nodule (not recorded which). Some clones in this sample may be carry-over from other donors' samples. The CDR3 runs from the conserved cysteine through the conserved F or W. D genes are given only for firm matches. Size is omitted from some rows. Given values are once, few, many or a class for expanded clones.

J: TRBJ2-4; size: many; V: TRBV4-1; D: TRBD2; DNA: TGCGCCAGCAGCCAAGTCCCCACTAGCGAAGCCAAAAACATTCAGTACTTC; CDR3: CASSQVPTSEAKNIQYF
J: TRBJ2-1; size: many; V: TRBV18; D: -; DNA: TGTGCCAGCTCCCCAGGGCGGGGTGAGCAGTTCTTC; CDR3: CASSPGRGEQFF
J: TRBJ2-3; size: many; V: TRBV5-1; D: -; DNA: TGCGCCAGCGCCAGCAGCGGAGAGGGCACAGATACGCAGTATTTT; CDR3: CASASSGEGTDTQYF
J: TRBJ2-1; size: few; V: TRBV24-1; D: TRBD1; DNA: TGTGCCACCAGTGATTTGCGTGGTCAGGGGGCCGATGAGCAGTTCTTC; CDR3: CATSDLRGQGADEQFF
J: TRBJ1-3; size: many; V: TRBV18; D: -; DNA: TGTGCCAGCTCACCACCGACAATCCGCTCTGGAAACACCATATATTTT; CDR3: CASSPPTIRSGNTIYF
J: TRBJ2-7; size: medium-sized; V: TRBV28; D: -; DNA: TGTGCCAGCAGTTTGGAGGGGGCCGCGATTTTAGGCGACGAGCAGTACTTC; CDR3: CASSLEGAAILGDEQYF
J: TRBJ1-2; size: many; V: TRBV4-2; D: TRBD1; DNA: TGTGCCAGTAGCCAAGATTCTAACCAGGGGGTGAATGGCTACACCTTC; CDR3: CASSQDSNQGVNGYTF
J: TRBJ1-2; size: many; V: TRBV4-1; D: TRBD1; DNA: TGCGCCAGCAGCCAGGAACCGGGACAGGGCCGGGATGGCTACACCTTC; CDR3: CASSQEPGQGRDGYTF
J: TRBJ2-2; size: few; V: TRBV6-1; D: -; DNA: TGTGCCAGCAGCCAGCGCGATAGGTTGACCGGGGAGCTGTTTTTT; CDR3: CASSQRDRLTGELFF
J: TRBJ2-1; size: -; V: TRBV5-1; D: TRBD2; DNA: TGCGCCAGCAGCCCGGGACTAGCAGCTGAGCAGTTCTTC; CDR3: CASSPGLAAEQFF
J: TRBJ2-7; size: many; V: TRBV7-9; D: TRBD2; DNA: TGTGCCAGCAGCTTAGTGACTAGCCGCGAGCAGTACTTC; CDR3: CASSLVTSREQYF
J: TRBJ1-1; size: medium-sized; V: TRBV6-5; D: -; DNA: TGTGCCAGCAGTCACTCAATAATTTCTCAGGGAGGGGGGACTGAAGCTTTCTTT; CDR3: CASSHSIISQGGGTEAFF
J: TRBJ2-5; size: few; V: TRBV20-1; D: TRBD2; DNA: TGCAGTCAACGAGACTACGGGACTAGCGGGAAGGAGACCCAGTACTTC; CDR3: CSQRDYGTSGKETQYF
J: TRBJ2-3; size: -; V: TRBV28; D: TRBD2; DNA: TGTGCCAGCAGTCACCTAGCGGGAGAGACAGATACGCAGTATTTT; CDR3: CASSHLAGETDTQYF
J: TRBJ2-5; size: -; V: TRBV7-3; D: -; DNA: TGTGCCAGCAGCTTAACACAGGCACCCCAAGAGACCCAGTACTTC; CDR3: CASSLTQAPQETQYF
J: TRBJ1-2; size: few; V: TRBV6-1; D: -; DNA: TGTGCCAGCAGACTAGCCACCCCATCGTGGTATGGCTACACCTTC; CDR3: CASRLATPSWYGYTF
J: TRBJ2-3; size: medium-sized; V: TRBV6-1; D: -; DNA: TGTGCCAGCAGTTCCCGGTCCCATTCTAGCACAGATACGCAGTATTTT; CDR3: CASSSRSHSSTDTQYF
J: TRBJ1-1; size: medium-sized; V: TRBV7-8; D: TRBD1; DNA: TGTGCCAGCAGCTCCGGGACAGCGAACACTGAAGCTTTCTTT; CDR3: CASSSGTANTEAFF
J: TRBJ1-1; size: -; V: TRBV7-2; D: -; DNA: TGTGCCAGCAGTTACGCGCCGCAGATGAACACTGAAGCTTTCTTT; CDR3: CASSYAPQMNTEAFF
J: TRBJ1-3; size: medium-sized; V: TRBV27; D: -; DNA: TGTGCCAGCAGTTTAAGGACGCCGTACTCTGGAAACACCATATATTTT; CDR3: CASSLRTPYSGNTIYF
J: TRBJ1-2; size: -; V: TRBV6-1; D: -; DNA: TGTGCCAGCAGTGAAATGGGGGGAGGGGATTGCTACACCTTC; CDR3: CASSEMGGGDCYTF
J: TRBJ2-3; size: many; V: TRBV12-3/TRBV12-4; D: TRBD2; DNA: TGTGCCAGCAGGGGACTAGCGGGAGAGAGCACAGATACGCAGTATTTT; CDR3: CASRGLAGESTDTQYF
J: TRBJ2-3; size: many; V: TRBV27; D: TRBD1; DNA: TGTGCCAGCAGTCGAGTGGACAGGGTAGATACGCAGTATTTT; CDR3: CASSRVDRVDTQYF
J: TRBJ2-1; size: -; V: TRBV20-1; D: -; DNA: TGCAGTGCTAGTAAAGGCGGATTCTCCTACAATGAGCAGTTCTTC; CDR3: CSASKGGFSYNEQFF
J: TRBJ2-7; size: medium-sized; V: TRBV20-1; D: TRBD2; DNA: TGCAGTGCTGAAGGGGGACTAGTGTACGAGCAGTACTTC; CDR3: CSAEGGLVYEQYF
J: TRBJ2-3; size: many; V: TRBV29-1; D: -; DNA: TGCACCGTCCGGGACATCAACACAGATACGCAGTATTTT; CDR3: CTVRDINTDTQYF
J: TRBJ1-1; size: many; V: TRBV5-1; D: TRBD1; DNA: TGCGCCAGCAGGGGCTCCGGGGACAGGGAAGCTTTCTTT; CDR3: CASRGSGDREAFF